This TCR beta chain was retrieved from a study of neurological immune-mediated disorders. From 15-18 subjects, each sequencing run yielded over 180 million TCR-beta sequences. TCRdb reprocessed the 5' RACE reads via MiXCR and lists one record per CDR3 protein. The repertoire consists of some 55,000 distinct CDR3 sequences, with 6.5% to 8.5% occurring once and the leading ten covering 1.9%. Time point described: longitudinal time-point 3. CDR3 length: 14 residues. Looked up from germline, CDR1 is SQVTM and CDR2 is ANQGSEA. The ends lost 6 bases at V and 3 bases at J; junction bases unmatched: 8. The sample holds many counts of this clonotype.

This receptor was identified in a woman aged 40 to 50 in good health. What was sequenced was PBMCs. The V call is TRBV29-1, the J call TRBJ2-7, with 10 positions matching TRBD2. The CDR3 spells CSVLAGGPLYEQYF. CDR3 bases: TGCAGCGTCTTAGCGGGAGGCCCCCTCTACGAGCAGTACTTC.